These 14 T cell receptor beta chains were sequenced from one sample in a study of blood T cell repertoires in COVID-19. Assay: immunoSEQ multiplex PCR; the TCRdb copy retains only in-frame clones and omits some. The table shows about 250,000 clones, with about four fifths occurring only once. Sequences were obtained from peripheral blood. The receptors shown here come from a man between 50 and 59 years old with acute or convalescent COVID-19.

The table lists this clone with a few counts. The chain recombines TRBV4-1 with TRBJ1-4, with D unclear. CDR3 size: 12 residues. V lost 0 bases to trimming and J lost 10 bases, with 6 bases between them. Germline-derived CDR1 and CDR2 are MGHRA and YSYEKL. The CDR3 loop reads CASSQDRVKLFF. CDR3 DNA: TGCGCCAGCAGCCAAGATCGGGTAAAACTGTTTTTT.

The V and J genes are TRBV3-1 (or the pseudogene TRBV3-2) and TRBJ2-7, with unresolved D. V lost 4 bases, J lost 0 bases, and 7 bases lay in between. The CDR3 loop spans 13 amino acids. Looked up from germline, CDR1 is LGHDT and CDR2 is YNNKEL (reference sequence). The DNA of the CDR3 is TGTGCCAGCAGCCGACACACCTCCTACGAGCAGTACTTC. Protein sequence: CASSRHTSYEQYF.

The chain's CDR3 is CASSQVYGDQPQHF. CDR3 sequence (DNA): TGCGCCAGCAGCCAAGTTTACGGGGATCAGCCCCAGCATTTT. The chain couples TRBV4-1 to TRBJ1-5; D not resolved. The V gene's germline CDR1 is MGHRA and CDR2 YSYEKL. The CDR3 totals 14 residues. V gave up 1 base and J gave up 5 bases, with 9 bases separating them.

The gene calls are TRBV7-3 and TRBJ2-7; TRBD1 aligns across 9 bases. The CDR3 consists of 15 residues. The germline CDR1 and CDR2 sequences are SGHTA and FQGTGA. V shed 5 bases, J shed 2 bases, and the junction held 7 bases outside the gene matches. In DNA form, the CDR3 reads TGTGCCAGCAGCCCCGCCGGGACAGGGCCCTACGAGCAGTACTTC. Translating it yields CASSPAGTGPYEQYF. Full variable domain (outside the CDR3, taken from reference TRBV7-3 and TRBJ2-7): GAGVSQTPSNKVTEKGKYVELRCDPISGHTALYWYRQSLGQGPEFLIYFQGTGAADDSGLPNDRFFAVRPEGSVSTLKIQRTERGDSAVYLCASSPAGTGPYEQYFGPGTRLTVT.

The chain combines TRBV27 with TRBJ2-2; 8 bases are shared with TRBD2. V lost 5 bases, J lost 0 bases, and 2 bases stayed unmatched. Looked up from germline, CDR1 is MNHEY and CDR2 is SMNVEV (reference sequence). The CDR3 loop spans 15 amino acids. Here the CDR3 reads CASSRAGANTGELFF. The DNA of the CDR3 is TGTGCCAGCAGTCGAGCGGGAGCGAACACCGGGGAGCTGTTTTTT.

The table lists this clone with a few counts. The CDR3: CASSYGVSEQYF. The CDR3, as DNA: TGTGCCAGCAGCTACGGGGTGTCCGAGCAGTACTTC. The chain recombines TRBV5-6 with TRBJ2-7, with D possibly being TRBD2 (5 bases). With 3 bases removed from V and 6 bases from J, the gap between germline ends came to 10 bases. This CDR3 is built from 12 residues. CDR1 and CDR2 from the germline V gene are SGHDT and YYEEEE.

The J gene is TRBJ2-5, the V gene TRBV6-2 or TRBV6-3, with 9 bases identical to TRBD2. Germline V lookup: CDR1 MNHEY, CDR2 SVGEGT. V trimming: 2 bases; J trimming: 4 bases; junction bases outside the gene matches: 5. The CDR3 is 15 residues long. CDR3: CASSYPSAGGETQYF. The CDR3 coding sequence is TGTGCCAGCAGTTACCCCTCAGCGGGGGGAGAGACCCAGTACTTC.

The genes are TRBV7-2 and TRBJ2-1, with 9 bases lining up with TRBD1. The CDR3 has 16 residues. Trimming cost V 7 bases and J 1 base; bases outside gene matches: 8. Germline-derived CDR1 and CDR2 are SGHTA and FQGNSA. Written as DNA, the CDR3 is TGTGCCAGCACCGACAGGGGGAGTCGTTCCTACAATGAGCAGTTCTTC. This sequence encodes CASTDRGSRSYNEQFF.

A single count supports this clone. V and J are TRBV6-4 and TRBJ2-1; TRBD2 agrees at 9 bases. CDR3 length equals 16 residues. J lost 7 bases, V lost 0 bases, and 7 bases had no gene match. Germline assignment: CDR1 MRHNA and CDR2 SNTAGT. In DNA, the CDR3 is TGTGCCAGCAGTGACTCCGCAGCGGGGGGACCGAATGAGCAGTTCTTC. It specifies CASSDSAAGGPNEQFF.

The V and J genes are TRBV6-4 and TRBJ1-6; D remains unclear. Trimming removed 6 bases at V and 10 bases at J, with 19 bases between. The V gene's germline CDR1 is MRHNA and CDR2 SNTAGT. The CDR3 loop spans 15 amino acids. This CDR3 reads CASSDDGIAGSPLHF. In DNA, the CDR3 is TGTGCCAGCAGCGACGACGGCATCGCAGGCTCACCCCTCCACTTT.

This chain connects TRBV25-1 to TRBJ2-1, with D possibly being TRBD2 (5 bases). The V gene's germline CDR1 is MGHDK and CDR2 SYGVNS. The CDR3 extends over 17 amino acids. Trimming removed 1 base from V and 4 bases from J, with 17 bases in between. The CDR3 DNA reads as TGTGCCAGCAGTGAATTATTGGGCGAGAGCGGATACAATGAGCAGTTCTTC. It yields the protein CASSELLGESGYNEQFF.

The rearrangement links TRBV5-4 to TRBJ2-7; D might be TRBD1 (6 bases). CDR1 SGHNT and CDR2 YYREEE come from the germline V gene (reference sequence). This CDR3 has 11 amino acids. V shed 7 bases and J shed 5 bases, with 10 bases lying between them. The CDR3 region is CASGNRDEQYF. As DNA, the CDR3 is TGTGCCAGCGGAAACAGGGACGAGCAGTACTTC.

CDR3 in amino acids: CASSKDRGCETQYF. The CDR3 nucleotides are TGTGCCAGCAGCAAAGATAGGGGATGCGAGACCCAGTACTTC. The gene calls are TRBV21-1 and TRBJ2-5; TRBD1 is taken as the D call from the table, unchecked against the DNA. TRBV21-1 is a pseudogene. This CDR3 has 14 residues.

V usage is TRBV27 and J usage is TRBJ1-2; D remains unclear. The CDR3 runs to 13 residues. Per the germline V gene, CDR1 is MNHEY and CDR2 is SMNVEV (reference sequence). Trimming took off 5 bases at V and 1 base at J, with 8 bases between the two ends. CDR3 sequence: CASSPGFNYGYTF. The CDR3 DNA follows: TGTGCCAGCAGTCCGGGTTTTAACTATGGCTACACCTTC.